These 13 T cell receptor beta chains were sequenced from one sample in a study of naive and memory T cell subsets. Both TRBC1 and TRBC2 were covered by a beta constant-region primer of two equimolar oligonucleotides. MiXCR, run by TCRdb on the UMI-ligation and nested PCR reads, gives a single entry per CDR3 protein. Among some 150,000 distinct CDR3 sequences, over 15% were seen once, and the ten largest hold about 0.15%. Sample: naive CD4+ T cells from blood. These receptors were obtained from a human donor in good health.

The chain combines TRBV7-9 with TRBJ2-7; TRBD1 matches at 7 bases. Germline CDR1 and CDR2: SEHNR and FQNEAQ (reference sequence). Trimming removed 3 bases from V and 1 base from J; junction bases left unmatched: 3. This CDR3 contains 14 residues. The CDR3 DNA is TGTGCCAGCAGCTTTGGGACAGTGTCCTACGAGCAGTACTTC. This sequence encodes CASSFGTVSYEQYF.

This clonotype was picked up a small number of times. The genes are TRBV7-2 and TRBJ1-3; tentative D call: TRBD1 (6 bases). Germline values: CDR1 SGHTA, CDR2 FQGNSA. The ends were cut back, 7 bases at V and 10 bases at J, with 20 bases in the middle. The CDR3 covers 14 residues. This CDR3 reads CASTTQGAPETIYF. The DNA for the CDR3 is TGTGCCAGCACCACACAGGGCGCGCCAGAAACCATATATTTT.

The CDR3 here is CASSAKEQGPPLHF. DNA for the CDR3: TGTGCCAGCTCAGCGAAGGAACAGGGTCCACCCCTCCACTTT. This sequence joins TRBV18 and TRBJ1-6; a weak D match, TRBD1 (6 bases). CDR3 size: 14 residues. Trimming cost V 5 bases and J 11 bases, with 16 bases left between them. Germline V gives CDR1 KGHSH, CDR2 LQKENI.

The chain uses TRBV7-2 and TRBJ2-3; 7 positions agree with TRBD2. From germline, CDR1 is SGHTA and CDR2 FQGNSA. Trimming removed 0 bases from V and 1 base from J; junction bases left unmatched: 10. The CDR3 is 18 amino acids. The CDR3 sequence: CASSLAGRLADRTDTQYF. DNA of the CDR3: TGTGCCAGCAGCTTAGCGGGAAGGCTAGCGGATCGCACAGATACGCAGTATTTT.

This clonotype was detected only a few times. The J gene is TRBJ2-3, the V gene TRBV14; 10 bases align to TRBD2. The CDR3 extends over 15 amino acids. Germline values: CDR1 SGHDN, CDR2 FVKESK. The V and J ends lost 4 bases and 4 bases, in that order; junction bases with no gene match: 5. The CDR3 is CASSRYGLAADTQYF. In DNA form, the CDR3 reads TGTGCCAGCAGCCGCTATGGACTAGCGGCAGATACGCAGTATTTT.

A few counts support this clonotype. The gene calls are TRBV3-1 and TRBJ2-1; 7 nucleotides match TRBD1. V lost 4 bases, J lost 1 base, and 10 bases stayed unmatched. The CDR3 is 17 residues long. CDR1 and CDR2 from the germline V gene are LGHDT and YNNKEL (reference sequence). As DNA, the CDR3 is TGTGCCAGCAGCCCCCGCGCAGGGGGACAATCCTACAATGAGCAGTTCTTC. As protein: CASSPRAGGQSYNEQFF.

J is TRBJ2-1 and V is TRBV4-1; TRBD2 agrees at 8 bases. The junction had 6 bases not matched to a gene; V was cut back by 2 bases and J by 0 bases. This CDR3 has 17 amino acids. From germline, CDR1 is MGHRA and CDR2 YSYEKL. The CDR3 loop reads CASSQSGSSLSYNEQFF. DNA of the CDR3: TGCGCCAGCAGCCAAAGCGGGAGTTCGCTCTCCTACAATGAGCAGTTCTTC.

The genes are TRBV18 and TRBJ1-2; 7 bases match TRBD1. CDR1 is KGHSH and CDR2 is LQKENI in the germline V gene. This CDR3 has 14 residues. V gave up 6 bases and J gave up 1 base; unmatched junction bases: 5. The CDR3 nucleotides are TGTGCCAGCTCCCTGGGACAGAGTAACTATGGCTACACCTTC. Its translation is CASSLGQSNYGYTF.

This clonotype occurred a few times. The gene calls are TRBV6-5 and TRBJ2-7, with D possibly matching TRBD2 (5 bases). V was trimmed by 6 bases and J by 4 bases, leaving 13 bases between them. Germline CDR1 and CDR2: MNHEY and SVGAGI. The CDR3 runs to 13 residues. The CDR3 is CASSRGGFYEQYF. The CDR3 DNA is TGTGCCAGCAGCCGAGGCGGGTTTTACGAGCAGTACTTC.

The rearrangement uses TRBV4-1 and TRBJ1-5; 9 bases map to TRBD1. Per germline, CDR1 MGHRA and CDR2 YSYEKL. The CDR3 has 20 residues. The V segment lost 4 bases and the J segment 5 bases; nucleotides outside the gene matches: 21. This CDR3 reads CASSRLIRWGQGIVHQPQHF. DNA of the CDR3: TGCGCCAGCAGCCGCTTGATTCGCTGGGGACAGGGCATTGTCCATCAGCCCCAGCATTTT.

V is TRBV28 and J is TRBJ2-1; D perhaps matches TRBD1 (5 bases). This CDR3 is 15 amino acids long. Trimming shortened V by 4 bases and J by 0 bases, and 10 bases separated the two germline ends. Looked up from germline, CDR1 is MDHEN and CDR2 is SYDVKM. The DNA of the CDR3 is TGTGCCAGCAGTTCGGACATGAGCTCCTACAATGAGCAGTTCTTC. It codes for CASSSDMSSYNEQFF.

This clonotype came up many times. The chain employs TRBV14 and TRBJ2-5; D tentatively reads TRBD1 or TRBD2 (5 bases each). This CDR3 has 14 residues. Germline lookup yields CDR1 SGHDN and CDR2 FVKESK. Trimming pared 6 bases from V and 1 base from J, leaving 12 bases between. Written as DNA, the CDR3 is TGTGCCAGCAGTCGTCTAGGGACCCAAGAGACCCAGTACTTC. This encodes CASSRLGTQETQYF.

The rearrangement links TRBV5-4 to TRBJ1-2, with 9 bases that match TRBD1. Germline V gene data show CDR1 as SGHNT and CDR2 as YYREEE (reference sequence). Trimming cost V 4 bases and J 5 bases; bases outside gene matches: 12. This CDR3 contains 16 residues. CDR3 nucleotide sequence: TGTGCCAGCAGCCCTCGAGCCGGGACAGGGTATTATGGCTACACCTTC. It encodes CASSPRAGTGYYGYTF.